Sequencing of this T cell receptor beta chain was carried out in a study of spatial heterogeneity in lung cancer. About the research overall: In the raw reads, each unique TCR and UMI combination was present more than ten times on average. Study-wide results and limits: Counts of ubiquitous and regional expanded TCRs tracked ubiquitous and regional nonsynonymous mutations, respectively. Coverage of tumor T cells was estimated at approximately 7% for alpha chains and about 12% for beta chains. Tracking of tumor mutation counts was seen in expanded intratumoral alpha and beta TCR counts.

The study tagged each TCR cDNA molecule with a unique molecular identifier. TCRdb passed the 5' RACE reads through MiXCR, listing each CDR3 protein once. Here the sample spans around 23,000 distinct CDR3 sequences, about 6.8% being singletons. Trimming pared 5 bases from V and 3 bases from J, leaving 17 bases between. CDR3 size: 15 residues. Germline V gives CDR1 SGHTA, CDR2 FQGTGA. This sample's time point: sample taken at primary tumor resection. This clonotype occurred many times. Its antigen is still unknown. Sequenced here: lung tumor tissue, sampled at surgery. This TCR was recovered from a male donor with early-stage non-small cell lung cancer. The rearrangement uses TRBV7-3 and TRBJ2-7; a possible D gene is TRBD2 (5 bases). The CDR3: CASSPNHSGLYEQYF. The DNA of the CDR3 is TGTGCCAGCAGCCCCAACCACAGCGGTCTCTACGAGCAGTACTTC.